This T cell receptor (beta chain) came from a study of response to subunit inactivated influenza vaccine. General study results and limits: Only a handful of new T cells, the authors suggested, are recruited with each seasonal influenza vaccination.

TCRdb fed the RT-PCR reads into MiXCR, producing one record per CDR3 protein. This table holds some 640,000 distinct CDR3 sequences, approximately 13% found once. With respect to this clonotype: The target antigen is unknown.

V gave up 7 bases and J gave up 7 bases; unmatched junction bases: 14. Germline V lookup: CDR1 DFQATT, CDR2 SNEGSKA (reference sequence). This CDR3 is built from 14 residues. The chain carries TRBV20-1 and TRBJ2-7; TRBD2 aligns across 9 bases. The TCR comes from a man aged 45-65 years who received an inactivated influenza vaccine. The sequencing here drew on PBMCs from blood, taken less than 15 days before vaccination. CDR3 sequence reads: CSGVEVAGAGEQYF. CDR3 nucleotides: TGCAGTGGGGTTGAGGTAGCGGGGGCGGGAGAGCAGTACTTC.